The clone carrying this T cell receptor beta chain was seen more than once but under ten times. The antigen is not known. Use of 60 Vbeta and 13 Jbeta primers characterized the PCR. Some clones are missing from TCRdb's copy, which holds only in-frame ones; the method was immunoSEQ multiplex PCR. The sample includes about 110,000 clones, about 80% of them seen just once. This sample stems from a study of cytomegalovirus exposure and HLA in healthy donors. At the level of the study: Most genotyped donors, 81% of 300 to 400, had Caucasian-associated genetic ancestry. Regarding the study as a whole: Follow-up analysis later connected one missense variant in DCLRE1C with trimming of TCR beta V- and J-genes.

Sequencing was done on a sample of PBMCs. This TCR came from a man aged 50-60 years in good health and CMV-seropositive.

CDR3 in DNA: TGTGCCAGCAGTTTTTACAGGAATTCACCCCTCCACTTT. This translates into CASSFYRNSPLHF. The genes are TRBV6-1 and TRBJ1-6; D perhaps matches TRBD1 (5 bases). Germline CDR1 reads MNHNS; CDR2 reads SASEGT. V was cut by 5 bases and J by 7 bases, with 9 bases left in between. The CDR3 sequence is 13 residues long.